The 9 T cell receptor beta chains listed next were all sequenced from one sample in a study of blood T cell repertoires in COVID-19. TCRdb keeps only in-frame clones here, not all; method: immunoSEQ multiplex PCR. The data show about 130,000 clones, 92% seen once. The sequenced sample consisted of peripheral blood. The receptors stem from a man aged 45-60 years with COVID-19, enrolled during active disease.

V and J are TRBV7-9 and TRBJ2-7, with D unclear. Trimming cost V 2 bases and J 2 bases, with 10 bases left between them. From germline, CDR1 is SEHNR and CDR2 FQNEAQ (reference sequence). The length of the CDR3 is 14 residues. Written as DNA, the CDR3 is TGTGCCAGCAGCTTAAACTATCCAGCCTACGAGCAGTACGTC. This encodes CASSLNYPAYEQYV.

The CDR3 DNA sequence: TGTGCCAGCAGCGTACCCCCAGCGGGAGATGGTTCCGGGGAGCTGTTTTTT. As protein: CASSVPPAGDGSGELFF. The genes are TRBV9 and TRBJ2-2; 8 positions match TRBD2. Germline CDR1 is SGDLS and CDR2 is YYNGEE. The CDR3 is 17 residues long. Losses at the gene ends were 1 base for V and 6 bases for J; bases not matched to a gene: 11. Combining the CDR3 with reference TRBV9 and TRBJ2-2 gives the whole variable domain DSGVTQTPKHLITATGQRVTLRCSPRSGDLSVYWYQQSLDQGLQFLIQYYNGEERAKGNILERFSAQQFPDLHSELNLSSLELGDSALYFCASSVPPAGDGSGELFFGEGSRLTVL.

This rearrangement joins TRBV27 to TRBJ2-7, with D possibly TRBD2 on 6 matching bases. Germline CDR1 is MNHEY and CDR2 is SMNVEV (reference sequence). V was cut by 4 bases and J by 7 bases, with 17 bases left in between. This CDR3 is 14 amino acids long. CDR3 in amino acids: CASSSGLVGGEQYV. CDR3 in DNA: TGTGCCAGCAGTTCGGGACTGGTAGGAGGAGAGCAGTACGTC.

The chain joins TRBV9 to TRBJ2-2; possible D gene TRBD2, 5 bases. The CDR3 loop spans 16 amino acids. Germline values: CDR1 SGDLS, CDR2 YYNGEE. V was cut by 0 bases and J by 4 bases, with 13 bases left in between. The CDR3 bases are TGTGCCAGCAGCGTAGTAGCCGACGGAGGCACCGGGGAGCTGTTTTTT. Translating gives CASSVVADGGTGELFF.

The chain carries TRBV6-2 or TRBV6-3 and TRBJ2-7; 11 bases map to TRBD2. The CDR3 is 16 amino acids. V shed 6 bases and J 3 bases; nucleotides not matched to a gene: 10. Germline assignment: CDR1 MNHEY and CDR2 SVGEGT. CDR3 protein: CASSTGSGTSGYEQYF. The CDR3 DNA follows: TGTGCCAGCAGCACCGGATCCGGGACTAGCGGCTACGAGCAGTACTTC.

This chain uses TRBV9 with TRBJ2-5; 12 bases match TRBD2. Trimming removed 2 bases from V and 2 bases from J; junction bases left unmatched: 4. Germline CDR1 and CDR2: SGDLS and YYNGEE. The CDR3 runs 16 residues. The CDR3 sequence is CASSVLAGGAQETQYF. CDR3 coding DNA: TGTGCCAGCAGCGTGCTAGCGGGGGGGGCACAAGAGACCCAGTACTTC.

The chain employs TRBV27 and TRBJ2-2, with 7 bases matching TRBD1. J gave up 7 bases and V 5 bases, and 7 bases lay outside the gene matches. This CDR3 comprises 14 residues. Germline V CDR1 and CDR2: MNHEY, SMNVEV (reference sequence). DNA of the CDR3: TGTGCCAGCAGTCTCGGGACAGCTCTCGGGGAGCTGTTTTTT. Translated: CASSLGTALGELFF.

This clone was counted a few times. The chain combines TRBV6-2 or TRBV6-3 with TRBJ1-1; D unclear. Germline loops: CDR1 MNHEY, CDR2 SVGEGT. V was clipped by 6 bases and J by 4 bases, with 12 bases between them. This CDR3 is 13 amino acids long. CDR3 bases: TGTGCCAGCAGCCTTGCGCGCGGCACTGAAGCTTTCTTT. This sequence encodes CASSLARGTEAFF.

The chain couples TRBV6-5 to TRBJ2-5, with D possibly being TRBD1 (6 bases). The V gene lost 6 bases and the J gene lost 3 bases, with 14 bases spanning the gap. The CDR3 has 14 amino acids. Per the germline V gene, CDR1 is MNHEY and CDR2 is SVGAGI. The CDR3 bases are TGTGCCAGCAGGGACAGCTTCCAAAAAGAGACCCAGTACTTC. It translates to CASRDSFQKETQYF.